The 25 T cell receptor beta chains in this list originate from one sample, sequenced in a study of blood T cell repertoires in COVID-19. Produced via immunoSEQ multiplex PCR; TCRdb's table is partial and in-frame only. The profile shows 250,000 or so clones, 89% of them singletons. Sequencing was performed on peripheral blood. These receptors all come from a woman between 35 and 50 years old who had recovered from COVID-19.

The gene calls are TRBV5-4 and TRBJ2-2; 7 nucleotides line up with TRBD2. Per the germline V gene, CDR1 is SGHNT and CDR2 is YYREEE (reference sequence). Losses at the gene ends were 4 bases for V and 12 bases for J; bases not matched to a gene: 9. The CDR3 extends over 13 amino acids. CDR3 region: CASSQAHGGKLFF. As DNA, the CDR3 is TGTGCCAGCAGCCAGGCCCACGGGGGGAAGCTGTTTTTT.

This chain links TRBV9 with TRBJ2-2; the D gene is possibly TRBD1 (5 bases). The CDR3 has 16 residues. Trimming took off 1 base at V and 0 bases at J, with 10 bases between the two ends. CDR1 and CDR2 (germline): SGDLS, YYNGEE. CDR3 region: CASSVFSTANTGELFF. CDR3 sequence (DNA): TGTGCCAGCAGCGTATTTTCGACAGCGAACACCGGGGAGCTGTTTTTT. The full variable domain, in which reference TRBV9 and TRBJ2-2 provide the parts outside the CDR3, is DSGVTQTPKHLITATGQRVTLRCSPRSGDLSVYWYQQSLDQGLQFLIQYYNGEERAKGNILERFSAQQFPDLHSELNLSSLELGDSALYFCASSVFSTANTGELFFGEGSRLTVL.

The chain recombines TRBV2 with TRBJ2-1; possibly TRBD2 for D (5 bases). V gave up 7 bases and J gave up 4 bases, with 14 bases separating them. Germline V gene lookup returns CDR1 SNHLY and CDR2 FYNNEI. The CDR3 is 14 residues long. CDR3 DNA: TGTGCCAGCAAGGGCGACGGGGATTACAATGAGCAGTTCTTC. This gives the protein CASKGDGDYNEQFF.

This chain links TRBV28 with TRBJ2-3; TRBD2 might be the D (6 bases). This CDR3 has 14 amino acids. Germline V gene lookup returns CDR1 MDHEN and CDR2 SYDVKM. V shed 6 bases and J shed 1 base, with 11 bases lying between them. The CDR3 here is CASRTGVGTDTQYF. CDR3 bases: TGTGCCAGCAGGACGGGGGTAGGCACAGATACGCAGTATTTT.

A word on this clone: Other DNA sequences in this specimen translate into the identical CDR3. This sequence joins TRBV5-1 and TRBJ2-5, with 8 bases identical to TRBD1. The ends lost 2 bases at V and 1 base at J; junction bases unmatched: 1. The CDR3 sequence is 14 residues long. Germline V gene data show CDR1 as SGHRS and CDR2 as YFSETQ. In DNA, the CDR3 is TGCGCCAGCAGCTTAGGACAGGGCCAAGAGACCCAGTACTTC. Its translation: CASSLGQGQETQYF.

The chain recombines TRBV28 with TRBJ1-5; D is unclear. V was clipped by 2 bases and J by 9 bases, with 5 bases between them. The CDR3 contains 11 residues. Looked up from germline, CDR1 is MDHEN and CDR2 is SYDVKM. The chain's CDR3 is CASSLVWPQHF. The CDR3, as DNA: TGTGCCAGCAGTTTAGTCTGGCCCCAGCATTTT.

The V and J genes are TRBV3-1 (or the pseudogene TRBV3-2) and TRBJ1-1; D is unclear. V was pared by 1 base and J by 6 bases, with 12 bases between. Germline V lookup: CDR1 LGHDT, CDR2 YNNKEL (reference sequence). This CDR3 contains 14 residues. CDR3 nucleotide sequence: TGTGCCAGCAGCCAAGGTGCGGCTTTAGCTGAAGCTTTCTTT. Protein: CASSQGAALAEAFF.

The J gene is TRBJ1-4, the V gene TRBV5-1; D is possibly TRBD1 (6 bases). The CDR3 runs to 15 residues. Germline lookup yields CDR1 SGHRS and CDR2 YFSETQ. V lost 2 bases to trimming and J lost 8 bases, with 16 bases between them. As DNA, the CDR3 is TGCGCCAGCAGCTTCACAGGGATGGGGGAGGAAAAACTGTTTTTT. Its protein is CASSFTGMGEEKLFF.

This chain joins TRBV19 and TRBJ1-1; 9 nucleotides align to TRBD1. Germline V CDR1 and CDR2: LNHDA, SQIVND (reference sequence). With V trimmed by 8 bases and J by 6 bases, 13 bases remained unmatched. The CDR3 loop spans 15 amino acids. The CDR3 sequence: CASGTPGQGASEAFF. In DNA, the CDR3 is TGTGCCAGTGGTACTCCGGGACAGGGTGCTTCTGAAGCTTTCTTT.

V usage is TRBV5-4 and J usage is TRBJ2-7; possible D gene TRBD1, 6 bases. CDR1 is SGHNT, CDR2 YYREEE, per germline (reference sequence). CDR3 length: 13 amino acids. The V gene lost 0 bases and the J gene lost 6 bases, with 10 bases spanning the gap. The CDR3, as DNA: TGTGCCAGCAGCTTGGTGGGGACACGCGAGCAGTACTTC. Translating it yields CASSLVGTREQYF.

The V and J genes are TRBV2 and TRBJ2-2, with D possibly TRBD1 on 5 matching bases. V lost 4 bases and J lost 2, with 8 bases in between. Germline CDR1 and CDR2: SNHLY and FYNNEI. This CDR3 region has 14 residues. For the CDR3, the DNA is TGTGCCAGCAGTGGGCAGGGAAACACCGGGGAGCTGTTTTTT. It encodes CASSGQGNTGELFF.

The chain combines TRBV28 with TRBJ2-6, with TRBD1 matching 7 bases. Germline V gives CDR1 MDHEN, CDR2 SYDVKM. Trimming at V came to 5 bases and at J to 2 bases, leaving 3 bases not matched to a gene. The CDR3 is made up of 15 amino acids. The CDR3: CASSVQGAGANVLTF. CDR3 in DNA: TGTGCCAGCAGTGTCCAGGGGGCTGGGGCCAACGTCCTGACTTTC.

The chain combines TRBV7-9 with TRBJ2-1, with 10 bases aligning to TRBD1. This CDR3 is 17 amino acids long. The V gene end was trimmed by 1 base and the J gene end by 2 bases; junction bases not matched to a gene: 5. Germline V gene lookup returns CDR1 SEHNR and CDR2 FQNEAQ (reference sequence). CDR3 nucleotides: TGTGCCAGCAGCTTAGACTACGGACAGGGGGCCTACAATGAGCAGTTCTTC. Protein: CASSLDYGQGAYNEQFF.

This chain links TRBV4-3 with TRBJ2-2; 7 positions agree with TRBD2. Germline-derived CDR1 and CDR2 are LGHNA and YSLEER. This CDR3 spans 16 amino acids. The J segment lost 6 bases and the V segment lost 4 bases, leaving 11 bases of the junction unmatched. CDR3 region: CASSPLMREYAGELFF. DNA for the CDR3: TGCGCCAGCAGCCCCCTCATGCGGGAGTATGCCGGGGAGCTGTTTTTT.

The rearrangement uses TRBV5-1 and TRBJ1-2; perhaps TRBD1 as D (6 bases). The CDR3 runs to 17 residues. V lost 3 bases, J lost 0 bases, and 18 bases lay in between. From germline, CDR1 is SGHRS and CDR2 YFSETQ. DNA for the CDR3: TGCGCCAGCAGCTATACAGGGTACCCCCTATCTAACTATGGCTACACCTTC. This codes for CASSYTGYPLSNYGYTF.

V usage is TRBV24-1 and J usage is TRBJ2-1, with D maybe TRBD2 (5 bases). V lost 2 bases and J 10 bases, leaving 11 bases between the germline ends. The CDR3 extends over 13 amino acids. Germline assignment: CDR1 KGHDR and CDR2 SFDVKD. Here the CDR3 DNA reads TGTGCCACCAGTGATTCGGACTCAAGGGAGCAGTTCTTC. Residues: CATSDSDSREQFF.

The V and J genes are TRBV29-1 and TRBJ1-1; D remains ambiguous. CDR3 length: 10 residues. Germline loops: CDR1 SQVTM, CDR2 ANQGSEA. The V end was cut by 7 bases, the J end by 1 base, with 4 bases between. The CDR3 reads CSAQNTEAFF. The DNA for the CDR3 is TGCAGCGCCCAGAACACTGAAGCTTTCTTT.

The chain has TRBV5-1 and TRBJ2-3; 7 positions agree with TRBD2. With 2 bases clipped from V and 4 bases from J, the junction kept 7 bases outside the gene matches. Germline CDR1 SGHRS, CDR2 YFSETQ. This CDR3 region has 15 residues. CDR3 DNA sequence: TGCGCCAGCAGCTTAGGGCGGAGCGGGGCAGATACGCAGTATTTT. Translating gives CASSLGRSGADTQYF.

This clone was detected only once. The chain has TRBV2 and TRBJ1-1, with a weak D call TRBD1 (6 bases). The germline V gene encodes CDR1 SNHLY and CDR2 FYNNEI. CDR3 length equals 16 residues. Trimming took 7 bases from V and 6 from J, leaving 24 bases between them. The CDR3: CASNREKDTGLAEAFF. CDR3 coding DNA: TGTGCCAGCAACAGGGAGAAGGACACTGGTTTAGCTGAAGCTTTCTTT. The full variable domain, with the rest looked up from reference TRBV2 and TRBJ1-1, is EPEVTQTPSHQVTQMGQEVILRCVPISNHLYFYWYRQILGQKVEFLVSFYNNEISEKSEIFDDQFSVERPDGSNFTLKIRSTKLEDSAMYFCASNREKDTGLAEAFFGQGTRLTVV.

The chain combines TRBV13 with TRBJ2-3, with 9 nucleotides matching TRBD2. Looked up from germline, CDR1 is PRHDT and CDR2 is FYEKMQ (reference sequence). Trimming removed 5 bases from V and 2 bases from J; junction bases left unmatched: 14. The CDR3 runs to 18 residues. Here the CDR3 DNA reads TGTGCCAGCAGCCCCGGGATAGCGGGAGCATACATCACAGATACGCAGTATTTT. Translated: CASSPGIAGAYITDTQYF.

CDR3 nucleotide sequence: TGTGCCAGCAGTCAAGGGGATTCCGGGACCCAGTACTTC. This sequence encodes CASSQGDSGTQYF. V and J are TRBV28 and TRBJ2-5, with TRBD1 as a possible D gene (5 bases). Germline loops: CDR1 MDHEN, CDR2 SYDVKM. The CDR3 runs 13 residues. V lost 5 bases to trimming and J lost 7 bases, with 14 bases between them.

The chain is built from TRBV29-1 and TRBJ1-1, with 10 bases matching TRBD1. There are 14 residues in the CDR3. The germline V gene has CDR1 SQVTM and CDR2 ANQGSEA. Trimming cost V 3 bases and J 7 bases; bases outside gene matches: 8. The CDR3 reads CSVDGQGERSEAFF. DNA for the CDR3: TGCAGCGTTGACGGACAGGGGGAGAGGAGTGAAGCTTTCTTT.

This chain connects TRBV29-1 to TRBJ2-1; 7 nucleotides match TRBD2. The CDR3 covers 14 residues. Germline lookup yields CDR1 SQVTM and CDR2 ANQGSEA. Unmatched junction bases numbered 13, after V lost 6 bases and J lost 8 bases. The CDR3 spells CSVTRAGRGDEQFF. The CDR3 DNA reads as TGCAGCGTGACTCGAGCGGGAAGAGGAGATGAGCAGTTCTTC.

This clone was counted a single time. The chain couples TRBV3-1 (or the pseudogene TRBV3-2) to TRBJ2-2, with 7 nucleotides matching TRBD1. The CDR3 totals 15 residues. Losses at the gene ends were 4 bases for V and 0 bases for J; bases not matched to a gene: 2. CDR1 is LGHDT, CDR2 YNNKEL, per germline (reference sequence). In DNA, the CDR3 is TGTGCCAGCAGCCTCAGGGGGTCGAACACCGGGGAGCTGTTTTTT. This sequence encodes CASSLRGSNTGELFF.

The chain employs TRBV28 and TRBJ1-2, with 8 bases fitting TRBD1. In germline, CDR1 is MDHEN, CDR2 SYDVKM. This CDR3 region has 13 residues. Unmatched junction bases numbered 1, after V lost 3 bases and J lost 4 bases. The CDR3 loop is CASSFDRGYGYTF. DNA of the CDR3: TGTGCCAGCAGTTTCGACAGGGGCTATGGCTACACCTTC.